These 16 T cell receptor beta chains were all obtained from the same sample, sequenced in a study of regulatory T cells in long-lasting Graves disease. Time point specified: persistent/refractory GD, antithyroid drugs over 5 years with positive TRAb. The TCR library was prepared using RNA isolated from PBMCs. According to the study, TCR beta libraries were built with iRepertoire HTBI primers and CDR3-region Arm-PCR. MiXCR, run by TCRdb on the multiplex PCR reads, gives a single entry per CDR3 protein. Of around 460,000 distinct CDR3 sequences in the sample, about 20% were seen once. The sequenced sample was peripheral blood mononuclear cells (PBMCs), obtained when the disease was refractory, from a patient treated with antithyroid drugs. The receptors here all came from a female donor with Graves disease.

Comment on this clonotype: Being one base from a much bigger clone, this may be a read error. Because it lacks the conserved phenylalanine or tryptophan at the end, this CDR3 is likely a read error. V and J are TRBV6-1 and TRBJ2-5; TRBD1 matches 8 bases. Germline values: CDR1 MNHNS, CDR2 SASEGT. This CDR3 is built from 15 residues. V dropped 6 bases and J dropped 4; count of bases not matched to a gene: 10. The chain's CDR3 is CASRKETGVGETQYS. CDR3 DNA: TGTGCCAGCAGGAAGGAGACAGGGGTGGGAGAGACCCAGTACTCC.

Only one count was recorded for this clonotype. The chain recombines TRBV28 with TRBJ2-1, with TRBD1 matching 7 bases. This CDR3 is built from 16 residues. The germline gives CDR1 MDHEN, CDR2 SYDVKM. The junction had 17 bases not matched to a gene; V was cut back by 11 bases and J by 4 bases. This CDR3 is CASRTGRRSGYNEQFF. CDR3 DNA sequence: TGTGCCTCACGGACAGGACGACGGTCAGGGTACAATGAGCAGTTCTTC.

This clonotype has at least ten counts. The rearrangement links TRBV28 to TRBJ1-2; the D gene is possibly TRBD1 (5 bases). Germline-derived CDR1 and CDR2 are MDHEN and SYDVKM. Trimming removed 0 bases at V and 1 base at J, with 9 bases between. This CDR3 comprises 15 residues. This CDR3 is CASSLWDTLNYGYTF. CDR3 sequence (DNA): TGTGCCAGCAGTTTATGGGACACCCTTAACTATGGCTACACCTTC.

This clonotype was detected many times. The chain joins TRBV15 to TRBJ2-5, with 9 bases matching TRBD2. The CDR3 loop spans 14 amino acids. Germline V gene lookup returns CDR1 LNHNV and CDR2 YYDKDF (reference sequence). V trimming: 2 bases; J trimming: 4 bases; junction bases outside the gene matches: 2. Here the CDR3 reads CATSRLAGPETQYF. The CDR3 nucleotides are TGTGCCACCAGCAGACTAGCGGGACCAGAGACCCAGTACTTC.

This clonotype was picked up a small number of times. The chain combines TRBV25-1 with TRBJ1-1, with a possible D match to TRBD1 (6 bases). Trimming removed 3 bases at V and 8 bases at J, with 19 bases between. The CDR3 consists of 15 residues. Per germline, CDR1 MGHDK and CDR2 SYGVNS. Written as DNA, the CDR3 is TGTGCCAGCAGTGAGGGGGCGGGAGTTTATTGGGAAGCTTTCTTT. Translated: CASSEGAGVYWEAFF.

This CDR3 reads CASSDGQIGYGGKLFF. The CDR3 bases are TGTGCCAGCAGTGATGGGCAGATAGGGTACGGAGGGAAACTGTTTTTT. V and J are TRBV25-1 and TRBJ1-4; D uncertain. Germline CDR1 is MGHDK and CDR2 is SYGVNS. The CDR3 has 16 residues. The V gene lost 3 bases and the J gene lost 11 bases, with 22 bases spanning the gap.

This clonotype was observed many times. CDR3 loop: CASSERAGAPLHF. The CDR3 nucleotides read TGTGCCAGCAGTGAACGGGCCGGAGCACCCCTCCACTTT. The chain joins TRBV2 to TRBJ1-6, with D uncertain. CDR1 SNHLY and CDR2 FYNNEI come from the germline V gene. Trimming shortened V by 2 bases and J by 11 bases, and 10 bases separated the two germline ends. CDR3 length: 13 amino acids.

This clonotype has a handful of counts. The rearrangement uses TRBV5-1 and TRBJ2-7, with 10 bases identical to TRBD1. V shed 0 bases, J shed 7 bases, and the junction held 7 bases outside the gene matches. This CDR3 is built from 15 residues. Germline lookup yields CDR1 SGHRS and CDR2 YFSETQ. CDR3 in amino acids: CASSLAGTGEGEQYF. CDR3 bases: TGCGCCAGCAGCTTGGCCGGGACAGGGGAGGGGGAGCAGTACTTC.

This chain links TRBV7-2 with TRBJ2-7, with D perhaps TRBD1 (6 bases). Germline lookup yields CDR1 SGHTA and CDR2 FQGNSA. V lost 3 bases to trimming and J lost 0 bases, with 12 bases between them. The CDR3 loop spans 15 amino acids. The CDR3 protein is CASSLWTASSYEQYF. The CDR3 bases are TGTGCCAGCAGCTTGTGGACAGCCAGCTCCTACGAGCAGTACTTC.

This clonotype showed up just a few times. The rearrangement uses TRBV19 and TRBJ1-6; D is uncertain. Trimming took 4 bases from V and 0 from J, leaving 10 bases between them. CDR1 LNHDA and CDR2 SQIVND come from the germline V gene (reference sequence). There are 16 residues in the CDR3. The CDR3 nucleotides read TGTGCCAGTAGTAGCCTGTTGAGCTCCTATAATTCACCCCTCCACTTT. Amino acid sequence: CASSSLLSSYNSPLHF.

The CDR3 here is CATSDSRAGYGYTF. In DNA form, the CDR3 reads TGTGCCACCAGTGATTCCAGGGCCGGCTATGGCTACACCTTC. The chain carries TRBV24-1 and TRBJ1-2, with a tentative D call TRBD1 (5 bases). The CDR3 is made up of 14 amino acids. V dropped 2 bases and J dropped 4 bases, with 10 bases sitting between them. Germline CDR1 reads KGHDR; CDR2 reads SFDVKD.

Remarks on this clonotype: The germline gene is not matched at one end of the junction; a read error may be the cause. This chain links TRBV19 with TRBJ2-2; D remains ambiguous. The CDR3 is 15 amino acids. The germline CDR1 and CDR2 sequences are LNHDA and SQIVND (reference sequence). CDR3 sequence (DNA): TGTGCCGGTAGTGAACTTAGCTCGAACACCGGGGAGCTGTTTTTT. This codes for CAGSELSSNTGELFF.

The chain recombines TRBV5-1 with TRBJ1-1; no clear D gene. Germline-derived CDR1 and CDR2 are SGHRS and YFSETQ. Between the trimmed V and J ends, which lost 7 bases and 0 bases, there was a span of 19 bases. The CDR3 length is 16 residues. CDR3 DNA sequence: TGCGCCAGCTCCGAGAGGCAGCTTTCCATGAACACTGAAGCTTTCTTT. Translation gives CASSERQLSMNTEAFF.

The genes are TRBV20-1 and TRBJ2-7; 7 nucleotides match TRBD1. The CDR3 extends over 15 amino acids. CDR1 DFQATT and CDR2 SNEGSKA come from the germline V gene (reference sequence). V dropped 4 bases and J dropped 6; count of bases not matched to a gene: 15. DNA for the CDR3: TGCAGTGCTATGAGACGGGACAGTAGCAATCTCGAGCAGTACTTC. Translation: CSAMRRDSSNLEQYF.

This clonotype showed up just a few times. This chain uses TRBV27 with TRBJ1-4, with 8 bases that match TRBD1. Per germline, CDR1 MNHEY and CDR2 SMNVEV (reference sequence). This CDR3 spans 17 amino acids. The V and J ends lost 3 bases and 6 bases, in that order; junction bases with no gene match: 12. CDR3 protein: CASSFEYPGQGYEKLFF. The CDR3 coding sequence is TGTGCCAGCAGTTTTGAGTATCCAGGACAGGGCTATGAAAAACTGTTTTTT.

This clonotype was seen ten or more times. The chain employs TRBV30 and TRBJ1-4, with 7 bases that match TRBD1. The CDR3 is 14 amino acids. Looked up from germline, CDR1 is GTSNPN and CDR2 is SVGIG (reference sequence). The trim removed 2 bases at V and 4 bases at J, leaving 4 bases unmatched. CDR3 DNA: TGTGCCTGGAGTATACGGGACAGTAATGAAAAACTGTTTTTT. As protein: CAWSIRDSNEKLFF. Drawing the rest from reference TRBV30 and TRBJ1-4, the complete variable domain is SQTIHQWPATLVQPVGSPLSLECTVEGTSNPNLYWYRQAAGRGLQLLFYSVGIGQISSEVPQNLSASRPQDRQFILSSKKLLLSDSGFYLCAWSIRDSNEKLFFGSGTQLSVL.